The T cell receptor (beta chain) under discussion was sequenced for a study of T cell responses to AZD1222 COVID-19 vaccine. The study's findings and limits: Most donors were white British, females outnumbered males, and clonal diversity was possibly underestimated. Increased Spike-specific TCR breadth and depth were observed after two AZD1222 doses. Along spike, vaccine-associated CD4 TCRs were found throughout, with dominance at 160-218 and 743-854.

About this clone itself: Its antigen is not identified.

The length of the CDR3 is 12 residues. Germline CDR1 is SGDLS and CDR2 is YYNGEE. Between the trimmed V and J ends, which lost 7 bases and 5 bases, there was a span of 10 bases. Using immunoSEQ multiplex PCR, the repertoire was profiled, and TCRdb retains in-frame clones only, with some absent. Of 35,000 to 55,000 clones detected, 80% appear once; the ten largest clones hold 20% to 25%. The source is an adult who received the MenACWY meningococcal vaccine as a control. This chain joins TRBV9 and TRBJ1-5; D is perhaps TRBD1 (5 bases). Sample: peripheral blood, taken 28 days after the second dose of the MenACWY control vaccine. The CDR3 loop is CASGGVDQPQHF. The CDR3 coding sequence is TGTGCCAGCGGGGGGGTGGATCAGCCCCAGCATTTT. Based on the CDR3 plus reference TRBV9 and TRBJ1-5, the full variable domain is DSGVTQTPKHLITATGQRVTLRCSPRSGDLSVYWYQQSLDQGLQFLIQYYNGEERAKGNILERFSAQQFPDLHSELNLSSLELGDSALYFCASGGVDQPQHFGDGTRLSIL.